A selection of T cell receptor beta chains follows, all from one sample in a study of breast tumors, draining lymph nodes, adjacent tissues. TCRdb itself ran the multiplex PCR reads through MiXCR, one entry per CDR3 protein. The table lists approximately 170,000 distinct CDR3 sequences, roughly a third of them singletons, with approximately 4.3% in the top ten. Sequenced: axillary lymph node tissue. Receptors were obtained from a female donor with breast cancer. Some clones in this sample may be carry-over from other donors' samples. CDR3s include the opening cysteine and the closing phenylalanine or tryptophan. A D gene is named only where the DNA matches it firmly. The listing skips clone size in some rows; elsewhere it reads once, few, many or a size class.

J | D | V | size | CDR3 | DNA
TRBJ2-7 | TRBD2 | TRBV11-3 | - | CASSLDSGGYEQYF | TGTGCCAGCAGCTTGGATAGCGGGGGCTACGAGCAGTACTTC
TRBJ1-5 | - | TRBV6-6 | many | CASSYLTISNQPQHF | TGTGCCAGCAGTTATTTGACCATTAGCAATCAGCCCCAGCATTTT
TRBJ1-4 | TRBD1 | TRBV5-8 | - | CASSLQGNEKLFF | TGTGCCAGCAGCCTACAGGGGAATGAAAAACTGTTTTTT
TRBJ2-1 | - | TRBV25-1 | - | CASSFRATLWFRALHEQFF | TGTGCCAGCAGTTTTAGAGCCACGTTGTGGTTCAGGGCCCTCCATGAGCAGTTCTTC
TRBJ1-2 | - | TRBV7-7 | many | CASSPLIGGAHGYTF | TGTGCTAGCAGCCCCCTAATCGGGGGGGCACATGGCTACACCTTC
TRBJ1-2 | - | TRBV19 | many | CASSMELYGYTF | TGTGCCAGTAGTATGGAGCTCTATGGCTACACCTTC
TRBJ2-1 | - | TRBV12-3/TRBV12-4 | many | CASLQGGAYNEQFF | TGTGCCAGTCTTCAGGGTGGGGCTTACAATGAGCAGTTCTTC
TRBJ2-5 | TRBD2 | TRBV4-2 | many | CASSQVGGSDQETQYF | TGTGCCAGCAGCCAAGTGGGCGGGAGCGACCAAGAGACCCAGTACTTC
TRBJ1-2 | - | TRBV30 | many | CAWSRSGYYGYTF | TGTGCCTGGAGCAGGTCGGGCTACTATGGCTACACCTTC
TRBJ2-3 | TRBD2 | TRBV9 | many | CASSVGLAGGGETDTQYF | TGTGCCAGCAGCGTAGGCCTAGCGGGGGGTGGAGAAACAGATACGCAGTATTTT
TRBJ2-5 | - | TRBV28 | - | CASSNSGAYYF | TGTGCCAGCAGTAATAGCGGTGCCTACTACTTC
TRBJ1-5 | - | TRBV20-1 | many | CSARGDTGLGQPQHF | TGCAGTGCTAGAGGGGACACAGGGTTGGGACAGCCCCAGCATTTT
TRBJ1-1 | TRBD1 | TRBV12-3/TRBV12-4 | - | CASGWAETGGRAFF | TGTGCTAGTGGTTGGGCCGAAACAGGGGGCAGAGCTTTCTTT
TRBJ1-4 | TRBD1 | TRBV5-1 | - | CASSPYGQGIATNEKLFF | TGCGCCAGCAGCCCGTACGGACAGGGTATTGCAACTAATGAAAAACTGTTTTTT
TRBJ2-5 | - | TRBV7-3 | many | CASSLILEETQYF | TGTGCCAGCAGCTTAATTCTGGAAGAGACCCAGTACTTC
TRBJ1-2 | - | TRBV28 | few | CASSLAGATNYGYTF | TGTGCCAGCAGTTTAGCAGGAGCGACAAACTATGGCTACACCTTC
TRBJ1-6 | - | TRBV14 | many | CASSQERVPFNSPLHF | TGTGCCAGCAGCCAAGAGCGGGTACCCTTTAATTCACCCCTCCACTTT
TRBJ2-1 | - | TRBV18 | - | CASSPPVRVSLDEQFF | TGTGCCAGCTCACCACCGGTCAGGGTGAGTCTTGATGAGCAGTTCTTC
TRBJ1-3 | - | TRBV11-1 | many | CASSLTGNTIYF | TGTGCCAGCAGCTTGACGGGAAACACCATATATTTT
TRBJ1-5 | - | TRBV12-3/TRBV12-4 | - | CASSWGPNQPQHF | TGTGCCAGCAGTTGGGGACCAAATCAGCCCCAGCATTTT
TRBJ2-7 | - | TRBV27 | - | CASRARVRGEQYF | TGTGCCAGCAGGGCGCGGGTTAGGGGCGAGCAGTACTTC
TRBJ2-1 | TRBD2 | TRBV20-1 | medium-sized | CSAIPPTSSYYNEQFF | TGCAGTGCTATACCCCCGACTAGCTCGTACTACAATGAGCAGTTCTTC
TRBJ2-3 | - | TRBV12-3/TRBV12-4 | - | CASSLAGYGRITDTQYF | TGTGCCAGCAGTTTAGCAGGGTACGGGAGAATCACAGATACGCAGTATTTT
TRBJ2-2 | - | TRBV7-9 | many | CASSTDTNRGELFF | TGTGCCAGCAGCACGGACACAAATCGGGGGGAGCTGTTTTTT
TRBJ1-2 | - | TRBV15 | many | CATSDRRTRPNYGYTF | TGTGCCACCAGCGATCGACGGACAAGACCTAACTATGGCTACACCTTC
TRBJ2-7 | TRBD2 | TRBV6-6 | few | CASSRGPAGAYEQYF | TGTGCCAGCAGCCGCGGCCCGGCGGGAGCGTACGAGCAGTACTTC
TRBJ2-7 | - | TRBV10-3 | many | CAISEGWQQYF | TGTGCCATCAGTGAAGGCTGGCAGCAGTACTTC
TRBJ2-7 | - | TRBV6-2/TRBV6-3 | many | CASSYSGSYEQYF | TGTGCCAGCAGTTATAGTGGCTCCTACGAGCAGTACTTC
TRBJ1-2 | - | TRBV6-2/TRBV6-3 | - | CASSRGSGGTHGYTF | TGTGCCAGCAGTCGGGGGTCGGGAGGGACCCACGGCTACACCTTC
TRBJ2-2 | - | TRBV24-1 | - | CATSSGWELFF | TGTGCCACCAGTTCAGGGTGGGAGCTGTTTTTT
TRBJ2-1 | TRBD2 | TRBV11-1 | many | CASIREAGSGNEQFF | TGTGCCAGCATCCGGGAGGCAGGGTCTGGCAATGAGCAGTTCTTC
TRBJ1-5 | - | TRBV4-2 | many | CASSQVGTGTQPQHF | TGTGCCAGCAGCCAAGTCGGGACGGGGACTCAGCCCCAGCATTTT
TRBJ1-4 | - | TRBV4-3 | - | CASSQEVATNEKLFF | TGCGCCAGCAGCCAAGAGGTTGCAACTAATGAAAAGCTGTTTTTT
TRBJ1-5 | TRBD1 | TRBV6-1 | many | CASRPGQGDQPQHF | TGTGCCAGCCGTCCGGGACAGGGGGATCAGCCCCAGCATTTT
TRBJ1-2 | TRBD1 | TRBV11-2 | many | CASSLDPTGSYGYTF | TGTGCCAGCAGCTTAGATCCGACAGGGTCCTATGGCTACACCTTC
TRBJ1-6 | - | TRBV20-1 | - | CSAPRAGGASSPLHF | TGCAGTGCTCCAAGGGCGGGGGGCGCCTCTTCACCCCTCCACTTT
TRBJ1-2 | - | TRBV6-2/TRBV6-3 | - | CASSSGETYGYTF | TGTGCCAGCAGTTCGGGAGAAACCTATGGCTACACCTTC
TRBJ2-3 | TRBD2 | TRBV20-1 | few | CSAREAGGPTDTQYF | TGCAGTGCTAGAGAAGCGGGAGGGCCCACAGATACGCAGTATTTT
TRBJ2-3 | - | TRBV5-8 | - | CASSLSSDSRTNTQYF | TGTGCCAGCAGCTTATCGTCAGACTCCCGCACGAATACGCAGTATTTT
TRBJ2-7 | - | TRBV18 | many | CASSPWRSYEQYF | TGTGCCAGCTCCCCCTGGCGCTCCTACGAGCAGTACTTC
TRBJ1-6 | TRBD1 | TRBV20-1 | medium-sized | CSAPLDRDNSPLHF | TGCAGTGCGCCCTTAGACAGGGACAATTCACCCCTCCACTTT
TRBJ1-6 | - | TRBV20-1 | - | CSARDRGDNSPLHF | TGCAGTGCTAGAGATCGGGGGGATAATTCACCCCTCCACTTT
TRBJ2-5 | TRBD1 | TRBV4-1 | many | CASSLHNRGQETQYF | TGCGCCAGCAGCCTCCATAACAGGGGCCAAGAGACCCAGTACTTC
TRBJ1-2 | - | TRBV7-3 | once | CASGFGANYGYTF | TGTGCCAGCGGCTTTGGAGCTAACTATGGCTACACCTTC
TRBJ2-1 | - | TRBV6-5 | - | CASSHDGGSYNKQFF | TGTGCCAGCAGTCACGATGGGGGTTCCTACAATAAGCAGTTCTTC
TRBJ2-3 | TRBD2 | TRBV9 | once | CASSVGSGGNTDTQYF | TGTGCCAGCAGCGTAGGGAGCGGGGGTAACACAGATACGCAGTATTTT
TRBJ2-5 | - | TRBV11-1 | - | CASSWGPLAGRETQYF | TGTGCCAGCAGCTGGGGCCCTTTAGCAGGGAGGGAGACCCAGTACTTC
TRBJ2-1 | TRBD2 | TRBV14 | many | CASSQEEYGTSAIYNEQFF | TGTGCCAGCAGCCAAGAAGAGTATGGGACTAGCGCCATCTACAATGAGCAGTTCTTC
TRBJ1-1 | TRBD1 | TRBV5-4 | - | CASSLRTGRGTEAFF | TGTGCCAGCAGTCTCAGGACAGGCCGAGGGACTGAAGCTTTCTTT
TRBJ2-2 | - | TRBV29-1 | many | CSVPTPDGQPGELFF | TGCAGCGTTCCTACCCCGGACGGTCAACCCGGGGAGCTGTTTTTT
TRBJ2-1 | - | TRBV2 | once | CASSDRWHEQFFGPGTRHEQFF | -
TRBJ1-1 | TRBD1 | TRBV4-1 | - | CASGARQGNTGAFF | TGCGCCAGCGGGGCCCGACAGGGAAACACTGGAGCTTTCTTT
TRBJ2-1 | - | TRBV7-3 | many | CASSLRGSENEQFF | TGTGCCAGCAGCTTAAGGGGCAGCGAGAATGAGCAGTTCTTC
TRBJ2-7 | - | TRBV28 | - | CASSNLGRGRAYEQYF | TGTGCCAGCAGTAATTTGGGGCGGGGCAGAGCCTACGAGCAGTACTTC
TRBJ2-5 | TRBD1 | TRBV12-3/TRBV12-4 | many | CASSQGAGETQYF | TGTGCCAGCAGTCAGGGGGCAGGGGAGACCCAGTACTTC
TRBJ1-3 | TRBD1 | TRBV6-5 | many | CASRSGGAAGNTIYF | TGTGCCAGCAGATCAGGGGGCGCGGCGGGAAACACCATATATTTT
TRBJ2-7 | - | TRBV4-2 | - | CASSQGWEQYF | TGTGCCAGCAGCCAAGGATGGGAGCAGTACTTC
TRBJ1-2 | - | TRBV3-1 | - | CASSQEDSPWDGYTF | TGTGCCAGCAGCCAAGAAGACAGTCCTTGGGATGGCTACACCTTC
TRBJ1-4 | TRBD1 | TRBV20-1 | - | CSASTSDRVGEKLFF | TGCAGTGCTAGTACCTCGGACAGGGTTGGTGAAAAACTGTTTTTT